The table lists the clone carrying this TCR beta chain with a few counts. What it recognizes is unknown. The record originates from a study of T cell repertoires in cytomegalovirus infection. Study information: Used in the study were CMV epitopes, some recently identified and HLA-C-restricted, others well-studied and HLA-B-restricted. Public TCR beta signatures indicated both CMV infection and matching HLA type.

TCRdb fed the reads into MiXCR, producing one record per CDR3 protein. The sample lists some 320,000 distinct CDR3 sequences, 25% to 30% seen once, with 20% in the top ten. The CDR3 contains 12 residues. CDR1 is LGHDT and CDR2 is YNNKEL in the germline V gene (reference sequence). Trimming cost V 1 base and J 10 bases, with 11 bases left between them. The source is a human donor in good health (CMV status not recorded). Some clones in this sample may be carry-over from other donors' samples. The chain employs TRBV3-1 and TRBJ2-7; D gene uncertain. The sequencing here drew on cultured PBMCs, taken from culture after CMV antigen stimulation. The CDR3 nucleotides read TGTGCCAGCAGCCAAGTAGTGGGCCTTCAGTACTTC. Translation: CASSQVVGLQYF.